A selection of T cell receptor beta chains follows, all from one sample in a study of cytomegalovirus exposure and HLA in healthy donors. TCRdb keeps only in-frame clones here, not all; method: immunoSEQ multiplex PCR. The profile shows around 67,000 clones, 70% to 80% of them singletons. Sample: PBMCs. All receptors derive from a man younger than 30 in good health and CMV-seropositive. CDR3s include the opening cysteine and the closing phenylalanine or tryptophan. A D gene is named only where the DNA matches it firmly. Clone sizes are given selectively: once, few, many, or a class where the clone is expanded.

abundance | d_gene | j_gene | v_gene | len | CDR3aa | CDR3nt
NA | TRBD2 | TRBJ2-1 | TRBV7-9 | 15 | CASSLGTSGSTEQFF | TGTGCCAGCAGCTTAGGGACTAGCGGGAGTACTGAGCAGTTCTTC
NA | TRBD1 | TRBJ2-5 | TRBV7-9 | 13 | CASSLTGEETQYF | TGTGCCAGCAGCTTAACAGGGGAAGAGACCCAGTACTTC
NA | NA | TRBJ1-1 | TRBV5-1 | 13 | CASSLGMNTEAFF | TGCGCCAGCAGCTTGGGTATGAACACTGAAGCTTTCTTT
once | TRBD1 | TRBJ2-5 | TRBV5-1 | 14 | CASSWAGGQETQYF | TGCGCCAGCAGCTGGGCAGGGGGCCAAGAGACCCAGTACTTC
NA | NA | TRBJ2-7 | TRBV11-2 | 11 | CASSFTDEQYF | TGTGCCAGCAGCTTCACGGACGAGCAGTACTTC
NA | TRBD1 | TRBJ2-6 | TRBV6-1 | 19 | CASREEPGQAFGGANVLTF | TGTGCCAGCAGGGAAGAGCCGGGACAGGCTTTCGGTGGGGCCAACGTCCTGACTTTC
NA | TRBD1 | TRBJ1-4 | TRBV10-3 | 15 | CAIRQGDVANEKLFF | TGTGCCATCAGGCAGGGGGACGTAGCTAATGAAAAACTGTTTTTT
NA | NA | TRBJ2-3 | TRBV11-2 | 13 | CASSLAGTDTQYF | TGTGCCAGCAGCTTAGCAGGGACAGATACGCAGTATTTT
NA | NA | TRBJ1-1 | TRBV29-1 | 11 | CSVVGGTEAFF | TGCAGCGTTGTCGGGGGCACTGAAGCTTTCTTT
NA | TRBD1 | TRBJ2-1 | TRBV29-1 | 14 | CSGGQGPFPNEQFF | TGCAGCGGAGGACAGGGGCCCTTTCCCAATGAGCAGTTCTTC
NA | TRBD2 | TRBJ2-1 | TRBV6-1 | 15 | CASGVLAGESNEQFF | TGTGCCAGCGGGGTCCTAGCGGGAGAAAGCAATGAGCAGTTCTTC
once | TRBD1 | TRBJ1-6 | TRBV7-8 | 16 | CASSLVTGNYNSPLHF | TGTGCCAGCAGCTTAGTGACAGGGAATTATAATTCACCCCTCCACTTT
NA | NA | TRBJ1-1 | TRBV2 | 13 | CASSEAGGNTAFF | TGTGCCAGCAGTGAAGCAGGAGGGAATACAGCTTTCTTT
NA | TRBD1 | TRBJ1-1 | TRBV27 | 14 | CASSPWTGGTEAFF | TGTGCCAGCAGTCCCTGGACAGGGGGCACTGAAGCTTTCTTT
NA | NA | TRBJ1-1 | TRBV6-1 | 14 | CASSGWTTNTEAFF | TGTGCCAGCAGTGGATGGACAACTAACACTGAAGCTTTCTTT
NA | TRBD1 | TRBJ2-7 | TRBV25-1 | 14 | CASRGQVLADEQYF | TGTGCCAGCAGGGGACAGGTTTTGGCGGACGAGCAGTACTTC
NA | NA | TRBJ2-7 | TRBV2 | 13 | CASSEDGQPEQYF | TGTGCCAGCAGTGAAGACGGACAGCCGGAGCAGTACTTC
few | NA | TRBJ1-2 | TRBV6-1 | 11 | CASSALYGYTF | TGTGCCAGCAGTGCTCTCTATGGCTACACCTTC
NA | NA | TRBJ1-5 | TRBV14 | 12 | CASSQDFGPQHF | TGTGCCAGCAGCCAAGATTTTGGCCCCCAGCATTTT
NA | NA | TRBJ2-7 | TRBV5-4 | 16 | CASSLPGLGLMGEQYF | TGTGCCAGCAGCTTACCGGGACTGGGCTTGATGGGCGAGCAGTACTTC
NA | NA | TRBJ1-1 | TRBV27 | 13 | CASSVFIGGEAFF | TGTGCCAGCAGTGTATTCATCGGGGGAGAAGCTTTCTTT
once | TRBD1 | TRBJ1-2 | TRBV28 | 14 | CASRWTGKNYGYTF | TGTGCCAGCAGATGGACAGGCAAAAACTATGGCTACACCTTC
NA | TRBD1 | TRBJ1-2 | TRBV9 | 12 | CASSVAGGGYTF | TGTGCCAGCAGCGTAGCAGGGGGTGGCTACACCTTC
NA | NA | TRBJ2-5 | TRBV6-6 | 13 | CASSYSSQGNLYF | TGTGCCAGCAGTTACTCTTCCCAGGGAAATTTATACTTC
few | NA | TRBJ2-4 | TRBV6-1 | 15 | CASSETLVGNNIQYF | TGTGCCAGCAGTGAAACCCTAGTCGGTAACAACATTCAGTACTTC
NA | NA | TRBJ1-2 | TRBV2 | 12 | CASIWQADGYTF | TGTGCCAGCATCTGGCAGGCTGATGGCTACACCTTC
NA | NA | TRBJ2-7 | TRBV6-5 | 13 | CASRKTYGSEQYF | TGTGCCAGCAGGAAGACCTACGGGTCCGAGCAGTACTTC
NA | TRBD1 | TRBJ1-1 | TRBV10-1 | 15 | CASTATGTANTEAFF | TGCGCCAGCACCGCAACCGGGACAGCGAACACTGAAGCTTTCTTT
few | NA | TRBJ1-1 | TRBV2 | 15 | CASSEAARAGTEAFF | TGTGCCAGCAGTGAAGCCGCAAGGGCGGGAACTGAAGCTTTCTTT
NA | NA | TRBJ2-5 | TRBV5-4 | 14 | CASSSAGWEETQYF | TGTGCCAGCAGCTCTGCGGGCTGGGAAGAGACCCAGTACTTC
NA | TRBD1 | TRBJ2-1 | TRBV6-5 | 15 | CASSYSGQGLLEQFF | TGTGCCAGCAGTTACTCTGGACAGGGGCTATTGGAGCAGTTCTTC
NA | NA | TRBJ1-1 | TRBV10-1 | 14 | CASSEGSRGTEAFF | TGCGCCAGCAGTGAAGGTTCCCGAGGTACTGAAGCTTTCTTT
NA | TRBD1 | TRBJ2-3 | TRBV30 | 14 | CAWVPGTGTDTQYF | TGTGCCTGGGTTCCGGGGACAGGCACAGATACGCAGTATTTT
NA | NA | TRBJ1-2 | TRBV14 | 13 | CASSHTSGYGYTF | TGTGCCAGCAGCCACACCTCAGGCTATGGCTACACCTTC
NA | TRBD1 | TRBJ1-4 | TRBV6-1 | 16 | CASSELTGTGNEKLFF | TGTGCCAGCAGTGAGCTTACCGGGACAGGGAATGAAAAACTGTTTTTT
once | NA | TRBJ1-2 | TRBV2 | 13 | CASSTTPRDGYTF | TGTGCCAGCAGTACTACCCCCCGGGATGGCTACACCTTC
NA | TRBD1 | TRBJ2-7 | TRBV5-1 | 14 | CASSFGQGGDEQYF | TGCGCCAGCAGCTTCGGACAGGGGGGCGACGAGCAGTACTTC
NA | TRBD2 | TRBJ2-3 | TRBV29-1 | 16 | CSVGGLAGGRTDTQYF | TGCAGCGTAGGGGGCCTAGCGGGAGGACGCACAGATACGCAGTATTTT
NA | NA | TRBJ1-1 | TRBV7-9 | 16 | CASSSLGSGMNTEAFF | TGTGCCAGCAGCTCCCTCGGGAGTGGGATGAACACTGAAGCTTTCTTT
NA | TRBD2 | TRBJ2-3 | TRBV12-5 | 14 | CASGIAGGSDTQYF | TGTGCTAGTGGAATAGCGGGGGGGTCTGATACGCAGTATTTT
NA | NA | TRBJ1-2 | TRBV2 | 13 | CASSDEVGYGYTF | TGTGCCAGCAGTGACGAGGTTGGCTATGGCTACACCTTC
NA | NA | TRBJ1-1 | TRBV6-1 | 14 | CATRQDADVTEAFF | TGTGCCACCCGACAGGACGCCGATGTAACTGAAGCTTTCTTT
NA | NA | TRBJ1-1 | TRBV6-4 | 13 | CASSDSEYTEAFF | TGTGCCAGCAGTGACTCCGAGTACACTGAAGCTTTCTTT
NA | TRBD1 | TRBJ1-2 | TRBV7-9 | 14 | CASSLDYRGDGYTF | TGTGCCAGCAGCTTAGATTACAGGGGGGACGGCTACACCTTC
NA | TRBD1 | TRBJ2-4 | TRBV19 | 13 | CASSTDRGSIQYF | TGTGCCAGTAGTACAGACAGGGGGAGCATTCAGTACTTC
NA | TRBD1 | TRBJ1-2 | TRBV28 | 13 | CASSTDRGVRYTF | TGTGCCAGCAGTACCGACAGGGGGGTGCGCTACACCTTC
NA | NA | TRBJ1-1 | TRBV5-1 | 15 | CASSQSEGLRTEAFF | TGCGCCAGCAGCCAATCCGAGGGACTAAGGACTGAAGCTTTCTTT
NA | NA | TRBJ1-4 | TRBV2 | 16 | CASSPRRPGANEKLFF | TGTGCCAGCAGTCCCCGGCGGCCCGGGGCTAATGAAAAACTGTTTTTT
NA | TRBD1 | TRBJ2-7 | TRBV29-1 | 13 | CSVERDSTYEQYF | TGCAGCGTCGAACGGGACAGTACCTACGAGCAGTACTTC
medium-sized | TRBD2 | TRBJ2-1 | TRBV6-4 | 14 | CASSERGGHNEQFF | TGTGCCAGCAGTGAGCGGGGGGGCCACAATGAGCAGTTCTTC
NA | NA | TRBJ2-1 | TRBV29-1 | 15 | CSVELQESVSDEQFF | TGCAGCGTTGAACTCCAGGAAAGTGTCTCCGATGAGCAGTTCTTC
once | NA | TRBJ2-1 | TRBV7-2 | 16 | CASSFWAASGDNEQFF | TGTGCCAGCAGCTTTTGGGCAGCCTCAGGTGACAATGAGCAGTTCTTC